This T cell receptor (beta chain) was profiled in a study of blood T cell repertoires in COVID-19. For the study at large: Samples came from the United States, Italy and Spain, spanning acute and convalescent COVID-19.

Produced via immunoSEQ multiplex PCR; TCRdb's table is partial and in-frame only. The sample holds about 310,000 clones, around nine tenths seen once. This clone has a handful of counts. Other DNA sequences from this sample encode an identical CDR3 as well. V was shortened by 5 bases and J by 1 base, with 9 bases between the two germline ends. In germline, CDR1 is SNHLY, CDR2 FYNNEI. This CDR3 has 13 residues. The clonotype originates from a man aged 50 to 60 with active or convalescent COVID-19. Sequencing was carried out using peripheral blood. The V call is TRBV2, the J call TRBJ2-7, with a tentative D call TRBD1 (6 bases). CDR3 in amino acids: CASSLDSSYEQYF. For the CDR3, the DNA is TGTGCCAGCAGTCTGGACAGTTCCTACGAGCAGTACTTC.